This paragraph reports one T cell receptor (beta chain). V was clipped by 0 bases and J by 4 bases; unmatched bases: 4. CDR3 length: 16 residues. Germline V gene lookup returns CDR1 SGDLS and CDR2 YYNGEE. The data originate from a study of T-cell reconstitution after alpha-beta-depleted transplantation in children. Unique molecular identifiers were incorporated into the prepared TCRbeta library. Each CDR3 protein gets one entry after TCRdb re-called the PCR reads with MiXCR. The profile shows about 500,000 distinct CDR3 sequences, 30% to 35% of them singletons. This specimen consisted of PBMCs from the stem cell graft donor, obtained from the stem cell graft. V is TRBV9 and J is TRBJ2-1; the match to TRBD2 covers 10 bases. The receptor's source is a human donor who donated a stem cell graft to a child with aplastic anemia. CDR3 loop: CASSVATSGVYNEQFF. In nucleotides, the CDR3 is TGTGCCAGCAGCGTAGCAACTAGCGGGGTATACAATGAGCAGTTCTTC.